The 25 T cell receptor beta chains below were found in one sample sequenced in a study of cytomegalovirus exposure and HLA in healthy donors. Primers included in the PCR were 60 Vbeta and 13 Jbeta primers. TCRdb's copy holds only in-frame clones and misses some; the assay was immunoSEQ multiplex PCR. The table includes more than 90,000 clones, 79% detected once. Sequenced sample: PBMCs. The receptors derive from a young woman in good health and CMV-seropositive.

The chain combines TRBV4-2 with TRBJ2-3, with TRBD2 matching 9 bases. The trim removed 1 base at V and 0 bases at J, leaving 5 bases unmatched. Germline-derived CDR1 and CDR2 are LGHNA and YNFKEQ. The CDR3 has 17 amino acids. The CDR3 DNA follows: TGTGCCAGCAGCCAAGGTAGACTAGCGGCTAGCACAGATACGCAGTATTTT. Protein product: CASSQGRLAASTDTQYF.

This clone has a single count. This rearrangement joins TRBV9 to TRBJ2-2, with 7 bases matching TRBD1. CDR3 length equals 15 residues. CDR1 is SGDLS and CDR2 is YYNGEE in the germline V gene. Trimming removed 4 bases from V and 6 bases from J; junction bases left unmatched: 9. CDR3 amino acids: CASSPQTGSPGELFF. The CDR3 DNA sequence: TGTGCCAGCAGCCCACAGACAGGGAGCCCCGGGGAGCTGTTTTTT.

In its sample, this clone was seen a few times. The chain carries TRBV19 and TRBJ1-1, with 7 bases identical to TRBD1. The germline CDR1 and CDR2 sequences are LNHDA and SQIVND (reference sequence). This CDR3 spans 12 amino acids. V was pared by 6 bases and J by 10 bases, with 8 bases of the junction left unmatched. The CDR3 coding sequence is TGTGCCAGTAGCGTACAGGGGTCGGGAGCTTTCTTT. Encoded protein: CASSVQGSGAFF.

This rearrangement joins TRBV5-4 to TRBJ2-5, with 7 positions matching TRBD1. The junction had 7 bases not matched to a gene; V was cut back by 3 bases and J by 5 bases. The length of the CDR3 is 14 residues. The germline gives CDR1 SGHNT, CDR2 YYREEE (reference sequence). DNA of the CDR3: TGTGCCAGCAGCTCTCGACAGGGAGTGGAGACCCAGTACTTC. As protein: CASSSRQGVETQYF.

The CDR3 spells CASGSTGEETQYF. CDR3 nucleotides: TGTGCTAGTGGTTCTACAGGGGAAGAGACCCAGTACTTC. This chain links TRBV12-5 with TRBJ2-5; 7 bases line up with TRBD1. Germline V gene data show CDR1 as LGHNT and CDR2 as FRNRAP. V lost 4 bases, J lost 3 bases, and 2 bases stayed unmatched. CDR3 size: 13 residues.

The CDR3 sequence: CASDSGTLNQPQHF. The CDR3 nucleotides are TGTGCCAGCGATTCCGGGACTCTCAATCAGCCCCAGCATTTT. The chain is built from TRBV6-1 and TRBJ1-5; TRBD1 is a possible D gene (5 bases). Trimming took off 8 bases at V and 3 bases at J, with 14 bases between the two ends. CDR1 is MNHNS and CDR2 is SASEGT in the germline V gene. The CDR3 loop spans 14 amino acids.

A single count supports this clone. The V and J genes are TRBV5-1 and TRBJ2-7; maybe TRBD2 (6 bases). V was shortened by 4 bases and J by 7 bases, with 21 bases between the two germline ends. Germline-derived CDR1 and CDR2 are SGHRS and YFSETQ. This CDR3 region has 15 residues. CDR3 coding DNA: TGCGCCAGCAGCCCGTATGGTCGCGGGGTAGGGGAGCAGTACTTC. Its translation is CASSPYGRGVGEQYF.

This chain links TRBV5-1 with TRBJ2-5; 7 positions match TRBD2. The length of the CDR3 is 16 residues. Germline values: CDR1 SGHRS, CDR2 YFSETQ. Unmatched junction bases numbered 10, after V lost 0 bases and J lost 5 bases. CDR3 coding DNA: TGCGCCAGCAGCTTGGGCGCTAGCGGAGGCGGGGAGACCCAGTACTTC. It yields the protein CASSLGASGGGETQYF. Full variable domain (rest looked up from reference TRBV5-1 and TRBJ2-5): KAGVTQTPRYLIKTRGQQVTLSCSPISGHRSVSWYQQTPGQGLQFLFEYFSETQRNKGNFPGRFSGRQFSNSRSEMNVSTLELGDSALYLCASSLGASGGGETQYFGPGTRLLVL.

The V call is TRBV11-2, the J call TRBJ1-1; TRBD1 is a possible D gene (6 bases). CDR3 length: 14 amino acids. The V gene lost 5 bases and the J gene lost 3 bases, with 13 bases spanning the gap. Germline V lookup: CDR1 SGHAT, CDR2 FQNNGV. The CDR3 spells CASSVPGVDTEAFF. The CDR3 DNA follows: TGTGCCAGCAGCGTACCAGGGGTCGACACTGAAGCTTTCTTT.

The V call is TRBV19, the J call TRBJ1-4; D is ambiguous. V lost 3 bases, J lost 2 bases, and 16 bases lay in between. The CDR3 consists of 17 residues. Germline CDR1 is LNHDA and CDR2 is SQIVND (reference sequence). The CDR3 coding sequence is TGTGCCAGTAGTATGGTCGGTACAGAAAGGACTAATGAAAAACTGTTTTTT. This gives the protein CASSMVGTERTNEKLFF.

V usage is TRBV11-2 and J usage is TRBJ1-1; 9 bases align to TRBD1. CDR1 is SGHAT and CDR2 is FQNNGV in the germline V gene. After removal of 5 bases from V and 1 base from J, the junction contained 14 bases not matched to a gene. This CDR3 region has 18 residues. DNA of the CDR3: TGTGCCAGCAGCCCATACAGGGGGCTACTGCTCAGGAACACTGAAGCTTTCTTT. It codes for CASSPYRGLLLRNTEAFF.

This clone was recorded a few times. V is TRBV19 and J is TRBJ1-5, with D hard to call. Trimming removed 0 bases from V and 11 bases from J, with 8 bases in between. Germline loops: CDR1 LNHDA, CDR2 SQIVND (reference sequence). This CDR3 has 12 amino acids. The CDR3 DNA reads as TGTGCCAGTAGTATAGACCCCGCGTCCCAGCATTTT. It encodes CASSIDPASQHF.

This clone was counted only a few times. The V call is TRBV5-1, the J call TRBJ2-2, with TRBD1 as a possible D gene (5 bases). CDR1 SGHRS and CDR2 YFSETQ come from the germline V gene. CDR3 length: 14 residues. V lost 4 bases and J lost 4, with 11 bases in between. In DNA form, the CDR3 reads TGCGCCAGCAGCAGCGACAGTGGCACCGGGGAGCTGTTTTTT. Translated: CASSSDSGTGELFF. Variable domain in full (rest from reference TRBV5-1 and TRBJ2-2): KAGVTQTPRYLIKTRGQQVTLSCSPISGHRSVSWYQQTPGQGLQFLFEYFSETQRNKGNFPGRFSGRQFSNSRSEMNVSTLELGDSALYLCASSSDSGTGELFFGEGSRLTVL.

The chain combines TRBV9 with TRBJ1-1; D is undetermined. V lost 2 bases, J lost 4 bases, and 9 bases lay in between. The CDR3 totals 13 residues. CDR1 and CDR2 (germline): SGDLS, YYNGEE. In DNA, the CDR3 is TGTGCCAGCAGCGTCCAGGTGGGCACTGAAGCTTTCTTT. As protein: CASSVQVGTEAFF. Using reference TRBV9 and TRBJ1-1 for the parts outside the CDR3, the full variable domain is DSGVTQTPKHLITATGQRVTLRCSPRSGDLSVYWYQQSLDQGLQFLIQYYNGEERAKGNILERFSAQQFPDLHSELNLSSLELGDSALYFCASSVQVGTEAFFGQGTRLTVV.

The chain employs TRBV28 and TRBJ2-7, with a tentative D call TRBD2 (6 bases). Germline CDR1 and CDR2: MDHEN and SYDVKM. The CDR3 has 15 amino acids. V was cut by 6 bases and J by 6 bases, with 21 bases left in between. The CDR3 sequence is CASSLWRLGSSEQYF. CDR3 DNA: TGTGCCAGCAGCCTATGGCGACTAGGATCGAGCGAGCAGTACTTC.

The chain recombines TRBV11-3 with TRBJ2-2; 12 nucleotides line up with TRBD1. CDR1 and CDR2 from the germline V gene are SGHNT and YENEEA. The CDR3 has 18 amino acids. V lost 4 bases, J lost 4 bases, and 10 bases stayed unmatched. CDR3 nucleotide sequence: TGTGCCAGCAGCTCCCGGGACAGGGGGCGTCGTGGCACCGGGGAGCTGTTTTTT. Protein sequence: CASSSRDRGRRGTGELFF.

Only a few counts were recorded for this clone. The V and J genes are TRBV6-6 and TRBJ1-4, with D hard to call. The V gene's germline CDR1 is MNHNY and CDR2 SVGAGI (reference sequence). Trimming pared 7 bases from V and 4 bases from J, leaving 19 bases between. This CDR3 spans 16 amino acids. The CDR3 nucleotides are TGTGCCAGCACCCCCATGTCCGGGGATAGTAATGAAAAACTGTTTTTT. Its protein product is CASTPMSGDSNEKLFF.

The rearrangement uses TRBV4-2 and TRBJ1-4, with no clear D. Per the germline V gene, CDR1 is LGHNA and CDR2 is YNFKEQ. V gave up 1 base and J gave up 2 bases, with 17 bases separating them. This CDR3 spans 18 amino acids. The DNA for the CDR3 is TGTGCCAGCAGCCAAGGTCCTAGAGGGTTTCGTACTAATGAAAAACTGTTTTTT. Protein sequence: CASSQGPRGFRTNEKLFF.

A few counts support this clone. The V gene is TRBV6-5, the J gene TRBJ1-1; TRBD1 agrees at 9 bases. V was clipped by 6 bases and J by 4 bases; unmatched bases: 9. This CDR3 contains 15 residues. Germline lookup yields CDR1 MNHEY and CDR2 SVGAGI. CDR3 sequence: CASSRAGTGSTEAFF. The CDR3 DNA follows: TGTGCCAGCAGCCGAGCTGGGACAGGGAGCACTGAAGCTTTCTTT.

This clone was counted a few times. The chain joins TRBV15 to TRBJ2-1; D ambiguous. The germline V gene has CDR1 LNHNV and CDR2 YYDKDF (reference sequence). CDR3 size: 13 residues. V was trimmed by 1 base and J by 2 bases, leaving 3 bases between them. CDR3 bases: TGTGCCACCAGCAGAGGGCCCTACAATGAGCAGTTCTTC. It encodes CATSRGPYNEQFF.

Points on this clone: Relative to the germline gene, one junction end is altered; a read error may explain this. The V call is TRBV9, the J call TRBJ1-4, with D possibly matching TRBD1 (6 bases). Looked up from germline, CDR1 is SGDLS and CDR2 is YYNGEE. The CDR3 is 15 residues long. Here the CDR3 DNA reads TGTGCCAGCAGCGTAGGGACAGAACATAATGAAAAGCTGTTTTTT. This sequence encodes CASSVGTEHNEKLFF.

The chain employs TRBV5-1 and TRBJ2-1; the match to TRBD2 covers 8 bases. With V trimmed by 2 bases and J by 6 bases, 4 bases remained unmatched. The CDR3 is 14 residues long. Germline V gene lookup returns CDR1 SGHRS and CDR2 YFSETQ. CDR3 coding DNA: TGCGCCAGCAGCTTTCTAGCGGGTACCAATGAGCAGTTCTTC. Its protein product is CASSFLAGTNEQFF.

The chain has TRBV28 and TRBJ1-4; TRBD1 is a possible D gene (6 bases). V lost 1 base to trimming and J lost 7 bases, with 16 bases between them. CDR1 is MDHEN, CDR2 SYDVKM, per germline. CDR3 length: 16 amino acids. The CDR3 nucleotides are TGTGCCAGCAGTTTATATGGGTGGGCAGGGGCTGAAAAACTGTTTTTT. Protein product: CASSLYGWAGAEKLFF.

The gene calls are TRBV18 and TRBJ1-1; 11 bases align to TRBD1. The V gene end was trimmed by 3 bases and the J gene end by 5 bases; junction bases not matched to a gene: 5. The CDR3 totals 15 residues. Germline CDR1 KGHSH, CDR2 LQKENI. Here the CDR3 reads CASSPRDRGKTEAFF. The CDR3 nucleotides read TGTGCCAGCTCACCGCGGGACAGGGGGAAAACTGAAGCTTTCTTT.

This clone appeared a few times. The chain's CDR3 is CASSLEGTEAFF. The CDR3 DNA follows: TGTGCCAGCAGTTTGGAGGGCACTGAAGCTTTCTTT. The J gene is TRBJ1-1, the V gene TRBV28; no clear D. V gave up 3 bases and J gave up 4 bases, with 6 bases separating them. The length of the CDR3 is 12 residues. In germline, CDR1 is MDHEN, CDR2 SYDVKM.